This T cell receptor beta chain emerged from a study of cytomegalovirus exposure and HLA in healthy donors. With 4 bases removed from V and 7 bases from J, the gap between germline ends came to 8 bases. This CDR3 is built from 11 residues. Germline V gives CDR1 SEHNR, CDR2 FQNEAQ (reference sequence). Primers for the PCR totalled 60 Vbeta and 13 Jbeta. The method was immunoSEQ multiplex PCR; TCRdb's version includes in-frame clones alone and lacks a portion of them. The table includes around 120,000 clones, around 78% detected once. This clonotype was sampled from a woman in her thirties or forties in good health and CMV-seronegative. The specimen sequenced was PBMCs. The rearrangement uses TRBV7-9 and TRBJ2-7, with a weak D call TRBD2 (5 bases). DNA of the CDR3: TGTGCCAGCAGCTCAACGGGGGAGCAGTACTTC. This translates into CASSSTGEQYF.